This T cell receptor (beta chain) was sequenced for a study of CD8 T cells in ankylosing spondylitis. Study observations and caveats: Significant enrichment of disease-linked clones was reported in matched ankylosing spondylitis synovial fluid. It appeared that ankylosing spondylitis blood was characterized by a TCR beta motif of eight highly homologous variants. Past research had described some motif variants in reactive arthritis synovial fluid and blood.

The CDR3 consists of 14 residues. In germline, CDR1 is LNHNV, CDR2 YYDKDF (reference sequence). The ends lost 5 bases at V and 8 bases at J; junction bases unmatched: 9. Quantitative 5'-RACE was performed with molecular barcodes, and it yielded the TCR beta libraries. TCRdb re-called the 5' RACE reads with MiXCR, one entry per CDR3 protein. This table holds 300,000 to 400,000 distinct CDR3 sequences, around 20% found once. To note about this clonotype: Its antigen is not identified.

This chain links TRBV15 with TRBJ2-1; 7 bases map to TRBD1. Source material: blood, either unsorted or a sorted T cell fraction (not recorded which). This receptor was obtained from a male donor with ankylosing spondylitis. CDR3 nucleotide sequence: TGTGCCACCAGCGAAGGGTACAGGGGTGATGAGCAGTTCTTC. As protein: CATSEGYRGDEQFF. The complete variable domain, with remaining parts taken from reference TRBV15 and TRBJ2-1, reads DAMVIQNPRYQVTQFGKPVTLSCSQTLNHNVMYWYQQKSSQAPKLLFHYYDKDFNNEADTPDNFQSRRPNTSFCFLDIRSPGLGDTAMYLCATSEGYRGDEQFFGPGTRLTVL.